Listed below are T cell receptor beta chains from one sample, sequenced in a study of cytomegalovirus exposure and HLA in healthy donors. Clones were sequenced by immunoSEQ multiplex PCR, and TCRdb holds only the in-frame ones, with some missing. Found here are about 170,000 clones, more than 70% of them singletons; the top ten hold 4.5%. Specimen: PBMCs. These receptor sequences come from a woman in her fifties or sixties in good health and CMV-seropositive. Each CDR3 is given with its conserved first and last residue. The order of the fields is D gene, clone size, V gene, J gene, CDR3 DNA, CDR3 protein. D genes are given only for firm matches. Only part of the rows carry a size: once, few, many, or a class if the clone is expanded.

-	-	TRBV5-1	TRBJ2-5	TGCGCCAGCAGCTTGGTTGCGGGGGAGACCCAGTACTTC	CASSLVAGETQYF
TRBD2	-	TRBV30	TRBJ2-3	TGTGCCTGGAGACGGACTAGCGGGGGGAGCACAGATACGCAGTATTTT	CAWRRTSGGSTDTQYF
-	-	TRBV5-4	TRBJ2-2	TGTGCCAGCACCGCCGGTTTATTCACCGGGGAGCTGTTTTTT	CASTAGLFTGELFF
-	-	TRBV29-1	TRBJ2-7	TGCAGCGTCCGCGGGGTTGGTGGGCAGTACTTC	CSVRGVGGQYF
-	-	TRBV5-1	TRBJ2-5	TGCGCCAGCAGCGCGCCTGGAGGGGATGGAGAGACCCAGTACTTC	CASSAPGGDGETQYF
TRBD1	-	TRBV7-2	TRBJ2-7	TGTGCCAGCAGCCAGGGGGCAGGGAGCGCCTACGAGCAGTACTTC	CASSQGAGSAYEQYF
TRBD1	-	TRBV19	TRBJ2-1	TGTGCCAGCTTGAGGACAGGATACAATGAGCAGTTCTTC	CASLRTGYNEQFF
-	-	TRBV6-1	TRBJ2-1	TGTGCCAGCAGTGAAGCGCCCTCACAGGGCCATGAGCAGTTCTTC	CASSEAPSQGHEQFF
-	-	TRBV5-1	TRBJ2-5	TGCGCCAGCAGCTTCCGGGACTCCCAAGAGACCCAGTACTTC	CASSFRDSQETQYF
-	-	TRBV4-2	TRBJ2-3	TGTGCCAGCAGCCAAGATCCAGCGGGTCCTTCCACAGATACGCAGTATTTT	CASSQDPAGPSTDTQYF
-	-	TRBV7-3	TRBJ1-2	TGTGCCAGCAGCACGGAGGGGAAAACTAACTATGGCTACACCTTC	CASSTEGKTNYGYTF
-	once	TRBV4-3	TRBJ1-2	TGCGCCAGCAGCCAAGATTTCGGGGGGGACTATGGCTACACCTTC	CASSQDFGGDYGYTF
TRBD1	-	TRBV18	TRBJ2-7	TGTGCCAGCTCGCTGGACAGGGACGAGCAGTACTTC	CASSLDRDEQYF